A selection of T cell receptor beta chains follows, all from one sample in a study of shared clonotypes between healthy human individuals. The table came from immunoSEQ multiplex PCR; TCRdb's copy has only in-frame clones and leaves some out. Of about 690,000 clones listed, 90% are singletons. Sequenced sample: memory CD8+ T cells from PBMCs. These receptors were obtained from a man aged 18 to 30 in good health. Some clones in this sample may be carry-over from other donors' samples. Both conserved end residues are part of each CDR3. D genes are given only for firm matches. Only some rows state a clone size, as once, few, many or a class for expanded clones.

size	D	J	V	DNA	CDR3
-	TRBD1	TRBJ1-1	TRBV6-5	TGTGCCAGCAGTTACCCGCGGCAGGGGGGTGAAGCTTTCTTT	CASSYPRQGGEAFF
-	-	TRBJ2-2	TRBV5-1	TGCGCCAGCAGCTTACAACGGGCAAACACCGGGGAGCTGTTTTTT	CASSLQRANTGELFF
-	-	TRBJ2-3	TRBV5-4	TGTGCCAGCAGCTTGGCCGTTGCAGATACGCAGTATTTT	CASSLAVADTQYF
-	-	TRBJ2-5	TRBV27	TGTGCCAGCAGTTTTAGAGCGCCTGAAGAGACCCAGTACTTC	CASSFRAPEETQYF
-	-	TRBJ2-7	TRBV9	TGTGCCAGCAGCGAGAGTAGGGAGGGGGGCTACGAGCAGTACTTC	CASSESREGGYEQYF
-	-	TRBJ2-1	TRBV7-9	TGTGCCAGCAGCTGGGATGAGCAGTTCTTC	CASSWDEQFF
-	-	TRBJ2-2	TRBV20-1	TGCAGTGCCCGTGCCCCCGGGGAGCTGTTTTTT	CSARAPGELFF
-	-	TRBJ2-6	TRBV28	TGTGCCAGCAGTTTCGGGTGGGGGGCCAACGTCCTGACTTTC	CASSFGWGANVLTF
-	-	TRBJ2-7	TRBV9	TGTGCCAGCAGCGTAGGGGACTCCAATTACGAGCAGTACTTC	CASSVGDSNYEQYF
-	TRBD1	TRBJ2-5	TRBV7-8	TGTGCCAGCAGCTCCAAGGAGGGACAGGGGGCGGAGACCCAGTACTTC	CASSSKEGQGAETQYF
-	-	TRBJ2-2	TRBV1	TGCACCAGCAGCCCCGGACTAGCGGGACATTCGACCGGGGAGCTGTTTTTT	CTSSPGLAGHSTGELFF
-	-	TRBJ2-1	TRBV7-6	TGTGCCAGCAGCGGATATGGGGGGAGCGGGCTCAATGAGCAGTTCTTC	CASSGYGGSGLNEQFF
many	-	TRBJ2-5	TRBV7-9	TGTGCCACGACCTTAGAGCCCCAGCAGTACTTC	CATTLEPQQYF
-	TRBD1	TRBJ2-7	TRBV29-1	TGCAGCGTTACACGGACAGGCATATACTACGAGCAGTACTTC	CSVTRTGIYYEQYF
-	TRBD2	TRBJ2-7	TRBV27	TGTGCCAGCAGCAGACTAGCGGGAGGGAGCGAGCAGTACTTC	CASSRLAGGSEQYF
-	-	TRBJ2-7	TRBV6-4	TGTGCCAGCACCACCTCTTTAGGCCACAGCTCCTACGAGCAGTACTTC	CASTTSLGHSSYEQYF
-	-	TRBJ1-2	TRBV6-1	TGTGCCAGCAGCCCCGGGGGGCGTAACTATGGCTACACCTTC	CASSPGGRNYGYTF
-	TRBD2	TRBJ2-1	TRBV7-9	TGTGCCAGCCACCCGCAGCGGGAGGGTATGTGGGATGAGCAGTTCTTC	CASHPQREGMWDEQFF
-	-	TRBJ2-7	TRBV21-1	TGTGCCAGCAGCAAGAACCAGGGGGTCTACGAGCAGTACTTC	CASSKNQGVYEQYF
-	TRBD1	TRBJ2-3	TRBV27	TGTGCCAGCACCACTAGGACAGGGGAGGCCGCAGATACGCAGTATTTT	CASTTRTGEAADTQYF
-	TRBD2	TRBJ2-1	TRBV9	TGTGCCAGCAGCGGATACGTGGCGGGAGGGCCGGGGAATGAGCAGTTCTTC	CASSGYVAGGPGNEQFF
-	TRBD1	TRBJ1-2	TRBV4-1	TGCGCCAGCAGCCAAGAAGGGGGCAGGGGTGGGGATGGCTACACCTTC	CASSQEGGRGGDGYTF
few	-	TRBJ1-1	TRBV29-1	TGCAGCGATCTGAACACTGAAGCTTTCTTT	CSDLNTEAFF
-	-	TRBJ2-3	TRBV19	TGTGCCAGTAGTCCGGGCACAGATACGCAGTATTTT	CASSPGTDTQYF
-	TRBD2	TRBJ2-1	TRBV4-1	TGCGCCAGCAGCCCTAGCGGGAGCAGGAATGAGCAGTTCTTC	CASSPSGSRNEQFF